The 7 T cell receptor beta chains in this list originate from one sample, sequenced in a study of shared clonotypes between healthy human individuals (dated by TCRdb to 2018 to 2021). CD8 naive samples were CD45RO-negative cells positively selected for CCR7, giving a CD45RA+CCR7+ population that excluded TemRA cells. The method behind the library was the immunoSEQ multiplex PCR assay. TCRdb provides this immuneACCESS table in a form limited to in-frame rearrangements. Some clones are lacking; in checked studies, under half of them reflect an unresolved V gene, and why the rest are absent is not known. Here the sample has about 2.1 million clones; 93% occur a single time. Of the sample, more than 1.5% is held by the ten largest clones. Material for sequencing was naive CD8+ T cells from PBMCs. What this sample's cell subset or site label stands for: CD45RA+CCR7+. Every receptor here comes from a man aged 18 to 29 in good health. Some clones in this sample may be carry-over from other donors' samples.

The chain uses TRBV27 and TRBJ2-7; D not resolved. Germline CDR1 and CDR2: MNHEY and SMNVEV (reference sequence). This CDR3 is built from 14 residues. Trimming shortened V by 4 bases and J by 4 bases, and 14 bases separated the two germline ends. The CDR3 DNA follows: TGTGCCAGCAGTTCAAACCCCCGGGCGTACGAGCAGTACTTC. Amino acid sequence: CASSSNPRAYEQYF.

CDR3 sequence (DNA): TGTGCCAGCAGTGGGGTATGGGACAGAAATCGGGGCGAGCAGTACTTC. This gives the protein CASSGVWDRNRGEQYF. The chain links TRBV6-1 to TRBJ2-5, with TRBD1 matching over 7 bases. The DNA end lines up better with TRBJ2-7; the J call may be wrong. Looked up from germline, CDR1 is MNHNS and CDR2 is SASEGT. This CDR3 region has 16 residues.

The genes are TRBV5-1 and TRBJ2-3; D is unclear. There are 17 residues in the CDR3. Deletions cut 5 bases from V and 0 bases from J, with 19 bases between. Germline CDR1 is SGHRS and CDR2 is YFSETQ. The CDR3 DNA reads TGCGCCAGCAGTCCCCCCCGGGTAGGGCGGAGCACAGATACGCAGTATTTT. Amino acids: CASSPPRVGRSTDTQYF.

As for this clone: Other DNA sequences within the sample encode an identical CDR3. The chain couples TRBV13 to TRBJ2-3; 10 bases align to TRBD1. The CDR3 consists of 15 residues. CDR1 and CDR2 (germline): PRHDT, FYEKMQ (reference sequence). Trimming took 0 bases from V and 5 from J; bases not matched to a gene: 2. CDR3 nucleotides: TGTGCCAGCAGCTTAGGGGACAGGGGGGGAGATACGCAGTATTTT. It translates to CASSLGDRGGDTQYF.

In this sample, this clone turned up once. The chain uses TRBV7-2 and TRBJ1-2; D not certain. Trimming took off 2 bases at V and 0 bases at J, with 13 bases between the two ends. CDR1 and CDR2 from the germline V gene are SGHTA and FQGNSA. The CDR3 is 16 residues long. CDR3 bases: TGTGCCAGCAGCTTAATAGCTAATCGGGCTAACTATGGCTACACCTTC. This encodes CASSLIANRANYGYTF.

The chain couples TRBV5-1 to TRBJ2-1; D possibly uses TRBD1 or TRBD2 (6 bases each). This CDR3 is built from 15 residues. Looked up from germline, CDR1 is SGHRS and CDR2 is YFSETQ. Trimming cost V 10 bases and J 6 bases, with 23 bases left between them. In DNA form, the CDR3 reads TGCGCCTGTACCTCGTTTTCGGAGGGGGGCAATGAGCAGTTCTTC. It codes for CACTSFSEGGNEQFF.

The gene calls are TRBV9 and TRBJ2-7, with D perhaps TRBD1 or TRBD2 (6 bases each). The CDR3 has 13 amino acids. V was trimmed by 6 bases and J by 6 bases, leaving 16 bases between them. CDR1 is SGDLS, CDR2 YYNGEE, per germline. The chain's CDR3 is CASTGGNGGEQYF. The DNA for the CDR3 is TGTGCCAGCACCGGGGGCAACGGCGGCGAGCAGTACTTC.